The next 30 T cell receptor beta chains were all read from a single sample in a study of blood T cells in healthy people across ages. It was with a sample-barcoded 5' primer and a J-beta primer mix that a second PCR of roughly 7 to 12 cycles was run. TCRdb independently ran MiXCR on the 5' RACE reads; one entry per CDR3 protein. Among some 900,000 distinct CDR3 sequences, around 28% were seen once, and the ten largest hold 17%. Material: blood. These TCRs come from a woman older than 75 in good health.

This clonotype was seen more than once but under ten times. A read error may explain this, as a much larger clone is one base away. The chain joins TRBV20-1 to TRBJ2-5, with 7 bases fitting TRBD2. This CDR3 has 14 residues. Trimming took 4 bases from V and 7 from J; bases not matched to a gene: 12. Germline V CDR1 and CDR2: DFQATT, SNEGSKA (reference sequence). The CDR3 coding sequence is TGCAGTGCTACCACGGGACCAGCGGGGAGGACCCAGTACTTC. It specifies CSATTGPAGRTQYF.

The chain uses TRBV10-3 and TRBJ2-1; perhaps TRBD2 as D (7 bases). The V end was cut by 0 bases, the J end by 7 bases, with 25 bases between. Germline V gives CDR1 ENHRY, CDR2 SYGVKD. This CDR3 is 19 amino acids long. The CDR3 loop reads CAISESGGSGGGAGNEQFF. In DNA, the CDR3 is TGTGCCATCAGTGAGTCAGGGGGATCCGGAGGGGGGGCCGGTAATGAGCAGTTCTTC.

This clonotype has at least ten counts. The chain carries TRBV15 and TRBJ1-5; D gene ambiguous. This CDR3 has 12 residues. The ends were cut back, 9 bases at V and 2 bases at J, with 8 bases in the middle. CDR1 is LNHNV and CDR2 is YYDKDF in the germline V gene (reference sequence). CDR3 DNA: TGTGCCACAAAGGACGGCAATCAGCCCCAGCATTTT. It translates to CATKDGNQPQHF.

This clonotype was recorded a few times. The chain employs TRBV20-1 and TRBJ2-7; the D call may be TRBD1 or TRBD2 (6 bases each). This CDR3 is 17 amino acids long. V lost 0 bases, J lost 6 bases, and 24 bases lay in between. CDR1 is DFQATT, CDR2 SNEGSKA, per germline (reference sequence). The CDR3 DNA reads as TGCAGTGCTAGAGATGAGTTGTCGTCGGGGGCGCGGGTCGAGCAGTACTTC. It codes for CSARDELSSGARVEQYF.

This clonotype was seen a few times. The chain has TRBV6-5 and TRBJ2-2; D is tentatively TRBD1 or TRBD2 (6 bases each). Deletions cut 4 bases from V and 7 bases from J, with 16 bases between. The CDR3 consists of 15 residues. CDR1 and CDR2 from the germline V gene are MNHEY and SVGAGI. As DNA, the CDR3 is TGTGCCAGCAGTTCCCCTGAGGGGGGTAACGGGGAGCTGTTTTTT. Protein: CASSSPEGGNGELFF.

This clonotype has just a few counts. This may stem from a read error, because a much larger clone lies one nucleotide away. The chain carries TRBV6-1 and TRBJ2-5; D uncertain. Germline CDR1 reads MNHNS; CDR2 reads SASEGT. The CDR3 has 12 residues. In DNA form, the CDR3 reads TGTGCCAGCAGTGAAGTTGCAGAGTCCCAGTACTTC. It yields the protein CASSEVAESQYF.

The gene calls are TRBV11-2 and TRBJ2-3; 14 bases align to TRBD2. The CDR3 totals 18 residues. V shed 3 bases, J shed 0 bases, and the junction held 5 bases outside the gene matches. Germline CDR1 reads SGHAT; CDR2 reads FQNNGV. The CDR3 here is CASSFFGTSGSSTDTQYF. The CDR3 bases are TGTGCCAGCAGCTTCTTCGGGACTAGCGGGAGTAGCACAGATACGCAGTATTTT.

In its sample, this clonotype was seen a few times. This rearrangement joins TRBV10-3 to TRBJ1-5; 11 bases line up with TRBD1. Germline lookup yields CDR1 ENHRY and CDR2 SYGVKD. This CDR3 is built from 19 residues. Trimming removed 2 bases from V and 0 bases from J; junction bases left unmatched: 9. The CDR3: CAISEDGQGAVLSNQPQHF. The CDR3 DNA is TGTGCCATCAGTGAGGATGGACAGGGGGCCGTCCTTAGCAATCAGCCCCAGCATTTT.

In this sample, this clonotype turned up many times. The chain is built from TRBV7-2 and TRBJ2-1; D is undetermined. Germline CDR1 is SGHTA and CDR2 is FQGNSA. The germline V and J ends were trimmed by 1 base and 4 bases, with 8 bases remaining between them. There are 14 residues in the CDR3. In nucleotides, the CDR3 is TGTGCCAGCAGCTTAGTTTCTCTTTACAATGAGCAGTTCTTC. It yields the protein CASSLVSLYNEQFF. Drawing the rest from reference TRBV7-2 and TRBJ2-1, the complete variable domain is GAGVSQSPSNKVTEKGKDVELRCDPISGHTALYWYRQSLGQGLEFLIYFQGNSAPDKSGLPSDRFSAERTGGSVSTLTIQRTQQEDSAVYLCASSLVSLYNEQFFGPGTRLTVL.

In this sample, this clonotype turned up a few times. The chain links TRBV7-9 to TRBJ2-1; 9 bases map to TRBD2. Germline lookup yields CDR1 SEHNR and CDR2 FQNEAQ (reference sequence). The CDR3 spans 18 residues. V lost 3 bases and J lost 2; bases outside the gene matches: 11. For the CDR3, the DNA is TGTGCCAGCAGCTTGCGCCTAGCGGGGAATGGTCCCTACAATGAGCAGTTCTTC. As protein: CASSLRLAGNGPYNEQFF. The variable domain in full, with the rest retrieved from reference TRBV7-9 and TRBJ2-1, is DTGVSQNPRHKITKRGQNVTFRCDPISEHNRLYWYRQTLGQGPEFLTYFQNEAQLEKSRLLSDRFSAERPKGSFSTLEIQRTEQGDSAMYLCASSLRLAGNGPYNEQFFGPGTRLTVL.

This clonotype showed up many times. This chain's CDR3 is CASSSPGEASYGYTF. Written as DNA, the CDR3 is TGTGCCAGCAGTTCTCCGGGGGAGGCGTCATATGGCTACACCTTC. The chain joins TRBV6-6 to TRBJ1-2; TRBD1 might be the D (5 bases). Germline values: CDR1 MNHNY, CDR2 SVGAGI (reference sequence). Trimming took 4 bases from V and 5 from J, leaving 17 bases between them. This CDR3 is 15 amino acids long.

This clonotype is labeled large (0.1 to 1%). The chain has TRBV5-1 and TRBJ2-1; the D gene is possibly TRBD1 (7 bases). With 6 bases removed from V and 9 bases from J, the gap between germline ends came to 22 bases. The CDR3 has 15 residues. The germline CDR1 and CDR2 sequences are SGHRS and YFSETQ. As DNA, the CDR3 is TGCGCCAGCACCCGCGGAGGGGGCGCGATGAGTGAGCAGTTCTTC. Translating it yields CASTRGGGAMSEQFF.

This clonotype was observed a single time. J is TRBJ2-2 and V is TRBV6-2 or TRBV6-3, with TRBD1 identical over 9 bases. The CDR3 runs 17 residues. Trimming removed 0 bases from V and 4 bases from J; junction bases left unmatched: 6. Germline CDR1 is MNHEY and CDR2 is SVGEGT. For the CDR3, the DNA is TGTGCCAGCAGTTACTCGACCAGGACAGGGGTCACCGGGGAGCTGTTTTTT. Protein product: CASSYSTRTGVTGELFF.

V is TRBV5-5 and J is TRBJ2-2, with 11 bases identical to TRBD2. Losses at the gene ends were 4 bases for V and 1 base for J; bases not matched to a gene: 3. Germline-derived CDR1 and CDR2 are SGHKS and YYEKEE (reference sequence). The CDR3 is made up of 16 amino acids. CDR3 loop: CASSATSGVNTGELFF. DNA for the CDR3: TGTGCCAGCAGCGCGACTAGCGGGGTGAACACCGGGGAGCTGTTTTTT.

Turning to this clonotype: Possible read error: a much larger clone is one base away. The gene calls are TRBV4-2 and TRBJ2-4; D may be TRBD2 (5 bases). There are 17 residues in the CDR3. V lost 1 base and J lost 13, with 26 bases in between. The V gene's germline CDR1 is LGHNA and CDR2 YNFKEQ. This CDR3 is CASSQGLTGSSYNEQYF. The CDR3 DNA reads as TGTGCCAGCAGCCAAGGACTTACGGGAAGCTCCTACAATGAGCAGTACTTC.

This clonotype has just a few counts. The chain uses TRBV11-3 and TRBJ2-5; D gene unclear. This CDR3 is built from 16 residues. Trimming shortened V by 4 bases and J by 3 bases, and 18 bases separated the two germline ends. Germline CDR1 SGHNT, CDR2 YENEEA. CDR3: CASSSALKTREETQYF. CDR3 nucleotide sequence: TGTGCCAGCAGCTCCGCCTTGAAGACACGGGAAGAGACCCAGTACTTC.

This clonotype was observed at least ten times. The chain employs TRBV18 and TRBJ1-2, with D perhaps matching TRBD1 (5 bases). Germline values: CDR1 KGHSH, CDR2 LQKENI. V lost 3 bases to trimming and J lost 4 bases, with 12 bases between them. The CDR3 contains 14 residues. The CDR3 bases are TGTGCCAGCTCACCGACAGCTACGGTCTATGGCTACACCTTC. Residues: CASSPTATVYGYTF. Complete variable domain (other parts from reference TRBV18 and TRBJ1-2): NAGVMQNPRHLVRRRGQEARLRCSPMKGHSHVYWYRQLPEEGLKFMVYLQKENIIDESGMPKERFSAEFPKEGPSILRIQQVVRGDSAAYFCASSPTATVYGYTFGSGTRLTVV.

The chain couples TRBV7-9 to TRBJ2-6, with D unresolved. The CDR3 is 16 residues long. The germline gives CDR1 SEHNR, CDR2 FQNEAQ (reference sequence). The V and J ends lost 0 bases and 1 base respectively, with 7 bases between them. The CDR3, as DNA: TGTGCCAGCAGCTTAGCAGAGACATCTGGGGCCAACGTCCTGACTTTC. It translates to CASSLAETSGANVLTF.

Concerning this clonotype itself: A much larger clone lies a single base off, so this may be a read error. The CDR3 DNA reads TGTGCCAGCAGCTTAGGGGGACGGGGGGGCCTCTACAATGAGCAGTACTTC. Its protein is CASSLGGRGGLYNEQYF. This rearrangement joins TRBV7-2 to TRBJ2-1; TRBD2 aligns across 8 bases. The end of the DNA aligns better with TRBJ2-7, so the J call may be wrong. In germline, CDR1 is SGHTA, CDR2 FQGNSA. This CDR3 spans 17 amino acids.

This sequence joins TRBV4-2 and TRBJ2-1; TRBD2 agrees at 10 bases. CDR3 length equals 15 residues. Germline-derived CDR1 and CDR2 are LGHNA and YNFKEQ. The J segment lost 10 bases and the V segment lost 4 bases, leaving 10 bases of the junction unmatched. The CDR3 DNA is TGTGCCAGCAGCCCGGGACTAGCGAAGGAAATAGAGCAGTTCTTC. Translated, it gives CASSPGLAKEIEQFF.

In the case of this clonotype: A much larger clone lies a single base off, so this may be a read error. This chain uses TRBV10-2 with TRBJ2-1, with 12 bases that match TRBD2. This CDR3 is built from 18 residues. Germline assignment: CDR1 WSHSY and CDR2 SAAADI. The ends lost 11 bases at V and 0 bases at J; junction bases unmatched: 14. The CDR3 DNA sequence: TGCGCCGGCACCCAACTAGCGGGGGGCCATAGCTCCTACAATGAGCAGTTCTTC. Translated: CAGTQLAGGHSSYNEQFF.

The chain recombines TRBV18 with TRBJ2-7; D is uncertain. Trimming stripped 3 bases from V and 2 bases from J, with 14 bases between. This CDR3 is built from 15 residues. CDR1 KGHSH and CDR2 LQKENI come from the germline V gene. The CDR3 protein is CASSPSLTDAYEQYF. For the CDR3, the DNA is TGTGCCAGCTCACCCTCCCTCACAGATGCCTACGAGCAGTACTTC.

This clonotype was seen a handful of times. The chain has TRBV20-1 and TRBJ2-7; 15 positions match TRBD2. Trimming took 2 bases from V and 0 from J; bases not matched to a gene: 11. The CDR3 covers 19 residues. Germline CDR1 reads DFQATT; CDR2 reads SNEGSKA (reference sequence). In nucleotides, the CDR3 is TGCAGTGCTAGAAAGTTTCCGGGACTAGCGGGAGGTTACTCCTACGAGCAGTACTTC. This translates into CSARKFPGLAGGYSYEQYF.

This clonotype was seen ten or more times. The chain recombines TRBV3-1 with TRBJ1-2; D is ambiguous. The CDR3 consists of 13 residues. Germline CDR1 and CDR2: LGHDT and YNNKEL (reference sequence). Trimming took off 0 bases at V and 4 bases at J, with 6 bases between the two ends. Here the CDR3 reads CASSQDSSYGYTF. The CDR3, as DNA: TGTGCCAGCAGCCAAGACAGCTCCTATGGCTACACCTTC.

This clonotype was observed at least ten times. This sequence joins TRBV28 and TRBJ1-2, with no clear D. CDR1 is MDHEN, CDR2 SYDVKM, per germline. This CDR3 is 12 amino acids long. CDR3 residues: CVTAVPQSGYTF. CDR3 nucleotide sequence: TGTGTCACGGCTGTACCCCAATCTGGCTACACCTTC.

The chain couples TRBV13 to TRBJ2-7; D uncertain. Trimming took 0 bases from V and 0 from J, leaving 9 bases between them. There are 15 residues in the CDR3. Germline assignment: CDR1 PRHDT and CDR2 FYEKMQ (reference sequence). CDR3: CASSLGAISSYEQYF. The CDR3 region has the DNA TGTGCCAGCAGCTTAGGTGCGATCAGCTCCTACGAGCAGTACTTC.

The table lists this clonotype with a few counts. This sequence joins TRBV7-9 and TRBJ2-3; 7 nucleotides align to TRBD1. V was clipped by 3 bases and J by 3 bases; unmatched bases: 12. The CDR3 extends over 17 amino acids. CDR1 and CDR2 from the germline V gene are SEHNR and FQNEAQ (reference sequence). The CDR3: CASSFNPGTERTDTQYF. CDR3 coding DNA: TGTGCCAGCAGCTTTAATCCCGGGACAGAACGTACAGATACGCAGTATTTT.

As regards this clonotype: Being one base from a much bigger clone, this may be a read error. This rearrangement joins TRBV12-3 or TRBV12-4 to TRBJ2-3, with 8 bases lining up with TRBD2. The CDR3 sequence is 18 residues long. The CDR3 here is CASSFFGGGGGNTDTEYF. The CDR3 DNA sequence: TGTGCCAGCAGTTTTTTCGGCGGGGGCGGGGGGAACACAGATACGGAGTATTTT.

There are a few counts of this clonotype. The V call is TRBV3-1, the J call TRBJ1-5; no clear D. Per germline, CDR1 LGHDT and CDR2 YNNKEL (reference sequence). The CDR3 covers 16 residues. V was cut by 2 bases and J by 0 bases, with 11 bases left in between. The CDR3 region has the DNA TGTGCCAGCAGCCAAAGTCGGACGGCTAGCAATCAGCCCCAGCATTTT. It is translated as CASSQSRTASNQPQHF.

As concerns this clonotype: This may stem from a read error, because a much larger clone lies one nucleotide away. The J gene is TRBJ1-6, the V gene TRBV20-1; maybe TRBD1 (5 bases). The germline gives CDR1 DFQATT, CDR2 SNEGSKA (reference sequence). V lost 5 bases to trimming and J lost 8 bases, with 16 bases between them. The CDR3 sequence is 14 residues long. CDR3 nucleotides: TGCAGTGCTGGAGTTGGAGGGGAATATTCACCCCTCCACTTT. Its translation: CSAGVGGEYSPLHF.